These 21 T cell receptor beta chains came from one sample sequenced in a study of shared clonotypes between healthy human individuals. TCRdb keeps only in-frame clones here, not all; method: immunoSEQ multiplex PCR. The top ten clones hold around 0.13% of a sample with more than 2 million clones, 90% to 95% of them seen once. Sequencing used naive CD4+ T cells sorted from blood. Subset specified: CD45RA+ positively selected. These TCRs come from a man younger than 35 in good health.

This clone was counted once. The chain couples TRBV6-5 to TRBJ2-3; 11 nucleotides agree with TRBD2. The CDR3 runs to 15 residues. CDR1 MNHEY and CDR2 SVGAGI come from the germline V gene. V gave up 2 bases and J gave up 5 bases; unmatched junction bases: 3. Here the CDR3 DNA reads TGTGCCAGCAGTTACCAGGGACTAGCGGTAGATACGCAGTATTTT. Translating gives CASSYQGLAVDTQYF.

The rearrangement links TRBV19 to TRBJ2-5; 8 positions match TRBD1. V dropped 5 bases and J dropped 5; count of bases not matched to a gene: 4. Germline CDR1 is LNHDA and CDR2 is SQIVND (reference sequence). The length of the CDR3 is 13 residues. This CDR3 reads CASSWTGKETQYF. The CDR3 DNA reads TGTGCCAGTAGTTGGACAGGGAAGGAGACCCAGTACTTC.

V usage is TRBV5-4 and J usage is TRBJ2-7, with 8 bases fitting TRBD1. Germline-derived CDR1 and CDR2 are SGHNT and YYREEE (reference sequence). The CDR3 totals 16 residues. The J segment lost 0 bases and the V segment lost 0 bases, leaving 5 bases of the junction unmatched. CDR3 residues: CASSLADRATSYEQYF. CDR3 DNA sequence: TGTGCCAGCAGCTTGGCGGACAGGGCAACCTCCTACGAGCAGTACTTC.

This clone was detected only once. J is TRBJ1-5 and V is TRBV9; no clear D gene. CDR3 length equals 18 residues. From germline, CDR1 is SGDLS and CDR2 YYNGEE. The V end lost 4 bases, the J end lost 3 bases, and 23 bases lay between the germline ends. DNA of the CDR3: TGTGCCAGCAGCTTCTACAAGATTACAGACGGCAACAATCAGCCCCAGCATTTT. As protein: CASSFYKITDGNNQPQHF.

The chain carries TRBV11-3 and TRBJ2-2, with no clear D. This CDR3 has 18 amino acids. Germline V gene sequence: CDR1 SGHNT, CDR2 YENEEA. V was shortened by 0 bases and J by 3 bases, with 17 bases between the two germline ends. The CDR3 DNA reads as TGTGCCAGCAGCTTAGATTGGGCAGTTGGGGTGGACACCGGGGAGCTGTTTTTT. This sequence encodes CASSLDWAVGVDTGELFF.

The CDR3 spells CSVERDMNTEAFF. CDR3 nucleotides: TGCAGCGTTGAAAGGGACATGAACACTGAAGCTTTCTTT. The rearrangement links TRBV29-1 to TRBJ1-1; the D gene is possibly TRBD1 (6 bases). Germline CDR1 is SQVTM and CDR2 is ANQGSEA. CDR3 length equals 13 residues. V was shortened by 2 bases and J by 0 bases, with 7 bases between the two germline ends.

The chain is built from TRBV5-1 and TRBJ1-4; 10 bases align to TRBD1. The V segment lost 4 bases and the J segment 8 bases; nucleotides outside the gene matches: 8. The germline V gene encodes CDR1 SGHRS and CDR2 YFSETQ. The CDR3 consists of 15 residues. CDR3 loop: CASSPTGTGEEKLFF. For the CDR3, the DNA is TGCGCCAGCAGCCCAACCGGGACAGGGGAGGAAAAACTGTTTTTT.

This rearrangement joins TRBV29-1 to TRBJ1-4, with D possibly matching TRBD1 (6 bases). Germline V gives CDR1 SQVTM, CDR2 ANQGSEA. This CDR3 comprises 14 residues. The V end was cut by 0 bases, the J end by 7 bases, with 12 bases between. The CDR3 DNA follows: TGCAGCGTTGAAGAAGGGGGGCGGAGTGAAAAACTGTTTTTT. It encodes CSVEEGGRSEKLFF. Together with reference TRBV29-1 and TRBJ1-4, the CDR3 gives the full variable domain: SAVISQKPSRDICQRGTSLTIQCQVDSQVTMMFWYRQQPGQSLTLIATANQGSEATYESGFVIDKFPISRPNLTFSTLTVSNMSPEDSSIYLCSVEEGGRSEKLFFGSGTQLSVL.

The V gene is TRBV27, the J gene TRBJ2-7, with 9 positions matching TRBD1. Trimming removed 6 bases from V and 3 bases from J; junction bases left unmatched: 6. The germline gives CDR1 MNHEY, CDR2 SMNVEV (reference sequence). The CDR3 runs to 14 residues. The CDR3 loop reads CASSQGQGYYEQYF. The CDR3 DNA reads as TGTGCCAGCAGCCAGGGACAGGGCTACTACGAGCAGTACTTC.

On this clone: The germline gene is not matched at one end of the junction; a read error may be the cause. This sequence joins TRBV7-7 and TRBJ2-7; possibly TRBD1 or TRBD2 for D (5 bases each). The CDR3 is 15 amino acids. Germline V gene lookup returns CDR1 SSHAT and CDR2 FNYEAQ (reference sequence). The CDR3 spells CASSPPGPRSYEQYF. The CDR3, as DNA: TGTGCTAGCAGCCCCCCGGGACCCCGCTCCTACGAGCAGTACTTC.

This clone has a single count. The rearrangement joins TRBV19 to TRBJ1-1; perhaps TRBD1 as D (6 bases). The germline CDR1 and CDR2 sequences are LNHDA and SQIVND (reference sequence). CDR3 size: 13 residues. Trimming stripped 8 bases from V and 5 bases from J, with 15 bases between. CDR3 nucleotides: TGTGCCAGTTCAGCCAGGGGAAGAACTGAAGCTTTCTTT. Translating it yields CASSARGRTEAFF.

This chain uses TRBV11-2 with TRBJ1-1; 9 bases map to TRBD1. CDR1 SGHAT and CDR2 FQNNGV come from the germline V gene. The CDR3 has 19 amino acids. Trimming took 4 bases from V and 4 from J; bases not matched to a gene: 19. CDR3 nucleotides: TGTGCCAGCAGCTCAATTTACAGGACTACCGGGACAGGGAGCACTGAAGCTTTCTTT. It codes for CASSSIYRTTGTGSTEAFF.

This clone came up once. The V and J genes are TRBV2 and TRBJ2-7; tentatively, D is TRBD2 (6 bases). The CDR3 is made up of 11 amino acids. V dropped 5 bases and J dropped 8 bases, with 10 bases sitting between them. Germline values: CDR1 SNHLY, CDR2 FYNNEI. CDR3 in amino acids: CASSRGLQQYF. CDR3 DNA sequence: TGTGCCAGCAGTCGGGGACTCCAGCAGTACTTC.

This clone occurred once. The chain is built from TRBV7-9 and TRBJ2-7; tentatively, D is TRBD1 or TRBD2 (5 bases each). Trimming took off 5 bases at V and 5 bases at J, with 16 bases between the two ends. CDR3 length: 14 amino acids. CDR1 and CDR2 from the germline V gene are SEHNR and FQNEAQ (reference sequence). CDR3 nucleotide sequence: TGTGCCAGCAGCACACGTCAGATGGGGGACGAGCAGTACTTC. This gives the protein CASSTRQMGDEQYF.

V and J are TRBV10-3 and TRBJ1-2, with a possible D match to TRBD1 (6 bases). The V end was cut by 4 bases, the J end by 4 bases, with 13 bases between. Germline assignment: CDR1 ENHRY and CDR2 SYGVKD. CDR3 length equals 14 residues. The CDR3, as DNA: TGTGCCATCAGTGGGACGGGGGCGTCCTATGGCTACACCTTC. Protein product: CAISGTGASYGYTF.

V gene TRBV10-3 combines with J gene TRBJ2-7; the D is unclear. Trimming took 11 bases from V and 1 from J, leaving 18 bases between them. The CDR3 runs 14 residues. Germline lookup yields CDR1 ENHRY and CDR2 SYGVKD. In DNA, the CDR3 is TGTGCCCTATCACGAGAATTCGGTTCCTACGAGCAGTACTTC. It is translated as CALSREFGSYEQYF.

CDR3 sequence: CASSLATGMDGEQYF. As DNA, the CDR3 is TGCGCCAGCAGCTTGGCTACAGGGATGGACGGCGAGCAGTACTTC. The genes are TRBV5-1 and TRBJ2-7, with D maybe TRBD1 (6 bases). V was trimmed by 0 bases and J by 6 bases, leaving 16 bases between them. Germline V gives CDR1 SGHRS, CDR2 YFSETQ. CDR3 length: 15 residues.

This chain uses TRBV5-6 with TRBJ2-2; a possible D gene is TRBD1 (6 bases). Per the germline V gene, CDR1 is SGHDT and CDR2 is YYEEEE. This CDR3 spans 15 amino acids. V lost 2 bases, J lost 4 bases, and 12 bases lay in between. The DNA for the CDR3 is TGTGCCAGCAGCTTAGGGGGTTCGTCCACCGGGGAGCTGTTTTTT. It translates to CASSLGGSSTGELFF.

Regarding this clone: Other DNA sequences in the sample encode the same CDR3. The CDR3 here is CASSLSGSATDTQYF. The DNA of the CDR3 is TGCGCCAGCAGCTTGTCAGGGAGCGCCACAGATACGCAGTATTTT. The rearrangement joins TRBV5-1 to TRBJ2-3; tentatively, D is TRBD1 or TRBD2 (5 bases each). Germline loops: CDR1 SGHRS, CDR2 YFSETQ. The CDR3 covers 15 residues. V was shortened by 1 base and J by 2 bases, with 11 bases between the two germline ends.

The V call is TRBV4-3, the J call TRBJ1-1; D remains unclear. CDR1 is LGHNA, CDR2 YSLEER, per germline. The CDR3 length is 13 residues. Trimming removed 0 bases from V and 1 base from J, with 3 bases in between. The CDR3 reads CASSQEWNTEAFF. CDR3 coding DNA: TGCGCCAGCAGCCAAGAGTGGAACACTGAAGCTTTCTTT.

The chain employs TRBV6-1 and TRBJ1-2; D uncertain. Trimming pared 0 bases from V and 1 base from J, leaving 9 bases between. The CDR3 is 15 residues long. Germline-derived CDR1 and CDR2 are MNHNS and SASEGT. CDR3 sequence: CASSEALPINYGYTF. For the CDR3, the DNA is TGTGCCAGCAGTGAAGCTCTGCCCATTAACTATGGCTACACCTTC.